The 10 T cell receptor beta chains reported below all come from one sample, sequenced in a study of response to subunit inactivated influenza vaccine. TCRdb ran MiXCR on the RT-PCR reads and lists one entry per CDR3 protein. The repertoire holds approximately 730,000 distinct CDR3 sequences, with approximately 13% as singletons. The material sequenced was PBMCs from blood, taken 14 to 15 days before vaccination. The receptor set was obtained from a man over 45 who received an inactivated influenza vaccine.

This clonotype has more than one count but fewer than ten. V and J are TRBV10-3 and TRBJ1-3, with a weak D call TRBD1 (5 bases). V lost 7 bases to trimming and J lost 0 bases, with 13 bases between them. Germline V gives CDR1 ENHRY, CDR2 SYGVKD. CDR3 length: 15 amino acids. The CDR3 reads CAITETGTSGNTIYF. Written as DNA, the CDR3 is TGTGCCATCACCGAAACAGGAACCTCTGGAAACACCATATATTTT.

The V and J genes are TRBV11-2 and TRBJ2-7, with 13 nucleotides matching TRBD2. Germline V CDR1 and CDR2: SGHAT, FQNNGV. CDR3 length: 16 amino acids. The V and J ends lost 4 bases and 4 bases, in that order; junction bases with no gene match: 7. In DNA form, the CDR3 reads TGTGCCAGCAGCTCTACAGGGACTAGCGGGATTTACGAGCAGTACTTC. Translated, it gives CASSSTGTSGIYEQYF.

This clonotype was picked up many times. The chain combines TRBV25-1 with TRBJ2-1, with unresolved D. This CDR3 has 13 residues. The germline V gene has CDR1 MGHDK and CDR2 SYGVNS. The V end lost 7 bases, the J end lost 6 bases, and 13 bases lay between the germline ends. The CDR3 here is CASTGSMINEQFF. The CDR3 region has the DNA TGTGCCAGCACTGGCTCAATGATCAATGAGCAGTTCTTC.

This clonotype was seen more than once but under ten times. The chain combines TRBV9 with TRBJ2-7; 10 bases align to TRBD1. The CDR3 totals 15 residues. Per the germline V gene, CDR1 is SGDLS and CDR2 is YYNGEE. Germline trimming cut 2 bases from V and 0 bases from J; bases unmatched to any gene: 2. CDR3 amino acids: CASSVGTGDSYEQYF. DNA of the CDR3: TGTGCCAGCAGCGTTGGGACAGGGGACTCCTACGAGCAGTACTTC.

This clonotype was seen ten or more times. This chain links TRBV7-2 with TRBJ2-7; TRBD2 aligns across 7 bases. The length of the CDR3 is 14 residues. V dropped 3 bases and J dropped 2; count of bases not matched to a gene: 4. Germline CDR1 SGHTA, CDR2 FQGNSA. The CDR3, as DNA: TGTGCCAGCAGCTTCGGGACTACGACCTACGAGCAGTACTTC. It specifies CASSFGTTTYEQYF.

The rearrangement joins TRBV10-1 to TRBJ2-1; no reliable D call. The V and J ends lost 6 bases and 2 bases respectively, with 11 bases between them. This CDR3 contains 14 residues. From germline, CDR1 is WNHNN and CDR2 SYGVQD (reference sequence). This chain's CDR3 is CASSGSEPYNEQFF. Here the CDR3 DNA reads TGCGCCAGCAGCGGGTCAGAGCCCTACAATGAGCAGTTCTTC.

This clonotype was counted at least ten times. The gene calls are TRBV11-2 and TRBJ1-1; tentative D call: TRBD1 (5 bases). Germline V gene sequence: CDR1 SGHAT, CDR2 FQNNGV. V was clipped by 6 bases and J by 1 base, with 6 bases between them. The CDR3 covers 12 residues. Here the CDR3 DNA reads TGTGCCAGCAGGCAGGGGAACACTGAAGCTTTCTTT. It codes for CASRQGNTEAFF. Drawing the rest from reference TRBV11-2 and TRBJ1-1, the complete variable domain is EAGVAQSPRYKIIEKRQSVAFWCNPISGHATLYWYQQILGQGPKLLIQFQNNGVVDDSQLPKDRFSAERLKGVDSTLKIQPAKLEDSAVYLCASRQGNTEAFFGQGTRLTVV.

The chain joins TRBV4-3 to TRBJ1-2; maybe TRBD1 (5 bases). Germline assignment: CDR1 LGHNA and CDR2 YSLEER. V was shortened by 0 bases and J by 4 bases, with 12 bases between the two germline ends. There are 15 residues in the CDR3. The CDR3 coding sequence is TGCGCCAGCAGCCAAGATTTGACAGCACCCTATGGCTACACCTTC. This encodes CASSQDLTAPYGYTF.

Only a few counts were recorded for this clonotype. The chain links TRBV7-6 to TRBJ2-3; TRBD1 might be the D (5 bases). With 4 bases removed from V and 0 bases from J, the gap between germline ends came to 20 bases. Per the germline V gene, CDR1 is SGHVS and CDR2 is FNYEAQ. The CDR3 extends over 18 amino acids. CDR3 amino acids: CASSSPGIALPSTDTQYF. CDR3 in DNA: TGTGCCAGCAGCTCCCCAGGGATTGCCCTACCAAGCACAGATACGCAGTATTTT.

This clonotype was recorded a few times. V gene TRBV2 combines with J gene TRBJ2-6; maybe TRBD2 (6 bases). The length of the CDR3 is 19 residues. Germline V gene data show CDR1 as SNHLY and CDR2 as FYNNEI. The germline V and J ends were trimmed by 6 bases and 2 bases, with 23 bases remaining between them. The CDR3 DNA is TGTGCCAGCAGCGAAAGTTTCCCTGGGCGGGGCCCTGGGGCCAACGTCCTGACTTTC. It codes for CASSESFPGRGPGANVLTF.